The 32 T cell receptor beta chains presented below share a single source sample, sequenced in a study of T cell responses to AZD1222 COVID-19 vaccine. The protocol was immunoSEQ multiplex PCR, while the TCRdb copy is restricted to in-frame clones and leaves out a portion. Among roughly 110,000 clones listed, approximately 93% were seen once. Source: peripheral blood, taken on day 0 of AZD1222 vaccination. These receptors were collected from an adult in good health.

The chain couples TRBV25-1 to TRBJ1-2, with 10 bases matching TRBD1. This CDR3 has 14 amino acids. V shed 1 base, J shed 5 bases, and the junction held 1 base outside the gene matches. Germline V gives CDR1 MGHDK, CDR2 SYGVNS. Here the CDR3 reads CASSEWTGGYGYTF. The CDR3 nucleotides read TGTGCCAGCAGTGAATGGACAGGGGGATATGGCTACACCTTC.

The V gene is TRBV6-5, the J gene TRBJ2-5; D is undetermined. The germline gives CDR1 MNHEY, CDR2 SVGAGI. Trimming stripped 2 bases from V and 5 bases from J, with 12 bases between. The length of the CDR3 is 14 residues. In nucleotides, the CDR3 is TGTGCCAGCAGTTACCGGTCAGTCCTTGAGACCCAGTACTTC. Protein sequence: CASSYRSVLETQYF.

This chain uses TRBV7-8 with TRBJ1-5; a weak D match, TRBD1 (5 bases). This CDR3 comprises 14 residues. Germline V gives CDR1 SGHVS, CDR2 FQNEAQ. Trimming shortened V by 5 bases and J by 1 base, and 9 bases separated the two germline ends. The CDR3 reads CASSLGQSNQPQHF. The CDR3 DNA follows: TGTGCCAGCAGCCTAGGACAAAGCAATCAGCCCCAGCATTTT.

The V call is TRBV29-1, the J call TRBJ1-1, with D tentatively TRBD1 (6 bases). Looked up from germline, CDR1 is SQVTM and CDR2 is ANQGSEA. CDR3 length: 12 residues. V shed 7 bases and J shed 4 bases, with 13 bases lying between them. In nucleotides, the CDR3 is TGCAGCGCCGAAAGGGGGAGCACTGAAGCTTTCTTT. It specifies CSAERGSTEAFF.

The CDR3 sequence: CASSLQGSGTEAFF. CDR3 bases: TGTGCCAGCAGTTTACAGGGTAGCGGGACTGAAGCTTTCTTT. The chain recombines TRBV7-2 with TRBJ1-1; D possibly corresponds to TRBD1 (6 bases). V lost 6 bases, J lost 5 bases, and 16 bases lay in between. Germline CDR1 reads SGHTA; CDR2 reads FQGNSA. CDR3 length equals 14 residues.

The V and J genes are TRBV6-5 and TRBJ1-6; D might be TRBD1 (5 bases). Trimming shortened V by 6 bases and J by 5 bases, and 14 bases separated the two germline ends. Germline V gene sequence: CDR1 MNHEY, CDR2 SVGAGI. The CDR3 runs to 15 residues. The CDR3 region has the DNA TGTGCCAGCAGGCGGACACGGCGGGATAATTCACCCCTCCACTTT. Its translation is CASRRTRRDNSPLHF.

The CDR3 region has the DNA TGTGCCAGCAGTTCAGGTTACAATCAGCCCCAGCATTTT. Amino acids: CASSSGYNQPQHF. The chain recombines TRBV28 with TRBJ1-5, with D unresolved. The ends were cut back, 4 bases at V and 3 bases at J, with 7 bases in the middle. Germline CDR1 MDHEN, CDR2 SYDVKM. The CDR3 sequence is 13 residues long.

This clone was seen a single time. The V call is TRBV3-1 (or the pseudogene TRBV3-2), the J call TRBJ1-2; 7 nucleotides line up with TRBD1. This CDR3 spans 17 amino acids. Germline loops: CDR1 LGHDT, CDR2 YNNKEL (reference sequence). Trimming cost V 2 bases and J 4 bases; bases outside gene matches: 13. CDR3 in DNA: TGTGCCAGCAGCCAACTCGATCCGGGACAGCAGCTCTATGGCTACACCTTC. This gives the protein CASSQLDPGQQLYGYTF.

J is TRBJ1-1 and V is TRBV18; D is ambiguous. The V end was cut by 3 bases, the J end by 1 base, with 6 bases between. The germline V gene encodes CDR1 KGHSH and CDR2 LQKENI. CDR3 size: 13 residues. The CDR3 nucleotides read TGTGCCAGCTCACCGAATAAGAACACTGAAGCTTTCTTT. The encoded protein is CASSPNKNTEAFF.

The chain is built from TRBV6-2 or TRBV6-3 and TRBJ2-3; 8 bases align to TRBD2. Germline V gene sequence: CDR1 MNHEY, CDR2 SVGEGT. This CDR3 spans 17 amino acids. V gave up 6 bases and J gave up 2 bases; unmatched junction bases: 13. CDR3 loop: CASRPHSGTSNTDTQYF. The CDR3 region has the DNA TGTGCCAGCAGGCCTCATTCGGGGACTAGTAACACAGATACGCAGTATTTT.

The chain uses TRBV4-2 and TRBJ2-2; 10 bases map to TRBD2. Germline V lookup: CDR1 LGHNA, CDR2 YNFKEQ. This CDR3 comprises 19 residues. The V segment lost 1 base and the J segment 0 bases; nucleotides outside the gene matches: 8. The CDR3 sequence: CASSQGKLAGPPNTGELFF. In DNA form, the CDR3 reads TGTGCCAGCAGCCAAGGGAAACTAGCGGGGCCACCGAACACCGGGGAGCTGTTTTTT.

The rearrangement links TRBV5-1 to TRBJ1-2; D gene uncertain. The CDR3 extends over 13 amino acids. V was cut by 0 bases and J by 2 bases, with 5 bases left in between. The V gene's germline CDR1 is SGHRS and CDR2 YFSETQ. CDR3 protein: CASSLDGNYGYTF. The CDR3 DNA reads as TGCGCCAGCAGCTTGGATGGAAACTATGGCTACACCTTC.

This rearrangement joins TRBV11-2 to TRBJ2-3, with TRBD1 matching 7 bases. The CDR3 has 15 amino acids. After removal of 7 bases from V and 2 bases from J, the junction contained 9 bases not matched to a gene. Per the germline V gene, CDR1 is SGHAT and CDR2 is FQNNGV. The CDR3 protein is CASIQRDSYTDTQYF. For the CDR3, the DNA is TGTGCCAGCATCCAACGGGACAGTTACACAGATACGCAGTATTTT.

V usage is TRBV5-1 and J usage is TRBJ2-3; no clear D. V was trimmed by 0 bases and J by 2 bases, leaving 10 bases between them. CDR1 SGHRS and CDR2 YFSETQ come from the germline V gene. The CDR3 sequence is 15 residues long. The DNA of the CDR3 is TGCGCCAGCAGCTTGGTGGGCAGAGTCACAGATACGCAGTATTTT. This codes for CASSLVGRVTDTQYF.

The V and J genes are TRBV21-1 and TRBJ2-5; the table's D gene call, TRBD2, was not cross checked with the DNA. TRBV21-1 has pseudogene status. The CDR3 extends over 16 amino acids. The CDR3 spells CASSNLSGGGQETQYF. The CDR3 DNA reads as TGTGCCAGCAGCAATCTGAGCGGGGGAGGTCAAGAGACCCAGTACTTC.

The rearrangement uses TRBV7-6 and TRBJ2-1; D might be TRBD2 (5 bases). Germline CDR1 and CDR2: SGHVS and FNYEAQ. The V gene lost 5 bases and the J gene lost 0 bases, with 11 bases spanning the gap. The CDR3 runs 15 residues. The CDR3 DNA is TGTGCCAGCAGCGCGGGTGGAGGCTCCTACAATGAGCAGTTCTTC. As protein: CASSAGGGSYNEQFF.

The rearrangement uses TRBV7-2 and TRBJ2-3; perhaps D is TRBD1 or TRBD2 (5 bases each). The CDR3 totals 16 residues. Germline values: CDR1 SGHTA, CDR2 FQGNSA. Trimming removed 8 bases from V and 1 base from J, with 19 bases in between. The CDR3 nucleotides read TGTGCCAGCGCCCCAAAGGGGAGTGTTGGCACAGATACGCAGTATTTT. Residues: CASAPKGSVGTDTQYF.

The chain couples TRBV7-9 to TRBJ2-3, with D possibly being TRBD1 (5 bases). V lost 5 bases and J lost 0, with 18 bases in between. Germline V lookup: CDR1 SEHNR, CDR2 FQNEAQ (reference sequence). The CDR3 totals 17 residues. CDR3 loop: CASSPMGQFSSTDTQYF. Here the CDR3 DNA reads TGTGCCAGCAGCCCAATGGGGCAGTTTTCTAGCACAGATACGCAGTATTTT.

The CDR3 DNA sequence: TGTGCCAGCAGCGTGCGGGGGGGCTCCTACAATGAGCAGTTCTTC. This translates into CASSVRGGSYNEQFF. The chain has TRBV5-8 and TRBJ2-1, with TRBD2 matching over 9 bases. V was pared by 4 bases and J by 0 bases, with 2 bases of the junction left unmatched. CDR1 is SGHTS and CDR2 is YDEGEE in the germline V gene. The CDR3 is 15 residues long.

The chain uses TRBV5-4 and TRBJ1-4; D remains ambiguous. Germline V gene data show CDR1 as SGHNT and CDR2 as YYREEE (reference sequence). CDR3 length equals 14 residues. V dropped 4 bases and J dropped 5 bases, with 12 bases sitting between them. In DNA, the CDR3 is TGTGCCAGCAGCGCCGTGGGAGTAAATGAAAAACTGTTTTTT. Its protein product is CASSAVGVNEKLFF.

The V call is TRBV11-2, the J call TRBJ1-6, with D possibly TRBD1 on 5 matching bases. Between the trimmed V and J ends, which lost 1 base and 7 bases, there was a span of 14 bases. CDR1 is SGHAT and CDR2 is FQNNGV in the germline V gene. This CDR3 is built from 16 residues. CDR3 in amino acids: CASSLGGGRVNSPLHF. CDR3 nucleotides: TGTGCCAGCAGCTTAGGGGGGGGTCGGGTCAATTCACCCCTCCACTTT.

CDR3 sequence: CASSSRTVNQPQHF. The CDR3 DNA reads as TGTGCCAGCAGTTCCCGGACAGTAAATCAGCCCCAGCATTTT. The V and J genes are TRBV27 and TRBJ1-5; D is possibly TRBD1 (6 bases). Germline V CDR1 and CDR2: MNHEY, SMNVEV (reference sequence). The V gene lost 4 bases and the J gene lost 4 bases, with 11 bases spanning the gap. There are 14 residues in the CDR3.

The chain joins TRBV18 to TRBJ1-6, with D unresolved. The CDR3 runs 15 residues. Per the germline V gene, CDR1 is KGHSH and CDR2 is LQKENI. V lost 1 base and J 5 bases, leaving 9 bases between the germline ends. CDR3 sequence (DNA): TGTGCCAGCTCACCACGAAGGAGGGATAATTCACCCCTCCACTTT. It yields the protein CASSPRRRDNSPLHF.

This chain uses TRBV18 with TRBJ1-4; maybe TRBD1 (5 bases). This CDR3 has 15 amino acids. In germline, CDR1 is KGHSH, CDR2 LQKENI. V lost 7 bases and J 3 bases, leaving 15 bases between the germline ends. The chain's CDR3 is CASLPTQGANEKLFF. The CDR3 DNA reads as TGTGCCAGCTTACCTACCCAGGGCGCTAATGAAAAACTGTTTTTT.

This clone was found once. One end of the junction is discordant with germline, which a read error may explain. The sample holds other DNA sequences that translate to the same CDR3. The rearrangement links TRBV6-6 to TRBJ1-5; D unresolved. This CDR3 comprises 13 residues. The germline gives CDR1 MNHNY, CDR2 SVGAGI (reference sequence). The CDR3 loop is CASSYSGDQPQHF. The CDR3 coding sequence is TGTGCCAGTAGTTACAGCGGGGATCAGCCCCAGCATTTT.

This chain joins TRBV7-3 and TRBJ2-3; D possibly corresponds to TRBD2 (7 bases). V shed 5 bases and J shed 0 bases, with 12 bases lying between them. CDR3 length: 15 amino acids. Germline loops: CDR1 SGHTA, CDR2 FQGTGA. The CDR3 spells CASSPGGPSTDTQYF. CDR3 DNA: TGTGCCAGCAGCCCCGGGGGGCCTAGCACAGATACGCAGTATTTT.

This chain connects TRBV19 to TRBJ1-1; tentative D call: TRBD1 (5 bases). This CDR3 has 14 residues. Trimming left V 5 bases short and J 7 bases short, with 17 bases between. Per the germline V gene, CDR1 is LNHDA and CDR2 is SQIVND (reference sequence). The CDR3 region is CASSFPGAPYEAFF. The CDR3 DNA sequence: TGTGCCAGTAGTTTCCCCGGGGCTCCCTATGAAGCTTTCTTT.

The chain uses TRBV30 and TRBJ1-2; 12 bases are shared with TRBD1. After removal of 7 bases from V and 6 bases from J, the junction contained 9 bases not matched to a gene. Germline-derived CDR1 and CDR2 are GTSNPN and SVGIG (reference sequence). CDR3 size: 14 residues. The CDR3 spells CASRDRGRKNGYTF. The DNA of the CDR3 is TGTGCCTCCCGGGACAGGGGGCGTAAAAATGGCTACACCTTC. Full variable domain (rest looked up from reference TRBV30 and TRBJ1-2): SQTIHQWPATLVQPVGSPLSLECTVEGTSNPNLYWYRQAAGRGLQLLFYSVGIGQISSEVPQNLSASRPQDRQFILSSKKLLLSDSGFYLCASRDRGRKNGYTFGSGTRLTVV.

The chain links TRBV5-1 to TRBJ1-1; TRBD1 might be the D (6 bases). Per the germline V gene, CDR1 is SGHRS and CDR2 is YFSETQ. The V end lost 2 bases, the J end lost 6 bases, and 14 bases lay between the germline ends. The CDR3 sequence is 14 residues long. DNA of the CDR3: TGCGCCAGCAGCTTCAGGGGTCGTGAGGCTGAAGCTTTCTTT. Its protein product is CASSFRGREAEAFF.

V gene TRBV27 combines with J gene TRBJ1-2; the match to TRBD1 covers 9 bases. Losses at the gene ends were 9 bases for V and 1 base for J; bases not matched to a gene: 9. Per germline, CDR1 MNHEY and CDR2 SMNVEV (reference sequence). The CDR3 has 15 amino acids. CDR3 nucleotide sequence: TGTGCCAGTTCCGGGACAGGGCGCCATAACTATGGCTACACCTTC. Amino acids: CASSGTGRHNYGYTF.

The chain is built from TRBV7-3 and TRBJ1-6; weak D call: TRBD1 (6 bases). The V and J ends lost 5 bases and 5 bases respectively, with 13 bases between them. This CDR3 has 15 amino acids. The V gene's germline CDR1 is SGHTA and CDR2 FQGTGA. In DNA, the CDR3 is TGTGCCAGCAGCACAGGGAGTGGTGATAATTCACCCCTCCACTTT. This encodes CASSTGSGDNSPLHF. The complete variable domain, with remaining parts taken from reference TRBV7-3 and TRBJ1-6, reads GAGVSQTPSNKVTEKGKYVELRCDPISGHTALYWYRQSLGQGPEFLIYFQGTGAADDSGLPNDRFFAVRPEGSVSTLKIQRTERGDSAVYLCASSTGSGDNSPLHFGNGTRLTVT.

The chain has TRBV2 and TRBJ2-3; D is unclear. CDR3 length equals 13 residues. Germline CDR1 SNHLY, CDR2 FYNNEI. Trimming stripped 5 bases from V and 0 bases from J, with 6 bases between. CDR3 protein: CASSFPSTDTQYF. The CDR3 DNA sequence: TGTGCCAGCAGTTTCCCTAGCACAGATACGCAGTATTTT.